This TCR beta chain was found in a study of T cell clonotyping in hematopoietic cell transplantation. This clone was detected once. The antigen is undetermined. Study-wide results and caveats: Broader posttransplant TCR repertoire diversity was predicted by graft donor and pretransplant recipient Inverse Simpson Index values. Without cell sorting, CD4 versus CD8 contributions remain unresolved. After transplant, recipient diversity fell while pathologically expanded clonotypes grew through day 180.

Recipients were bled about 28 days pretransplant and at posttransplant days 30, 100, 180. TCRdb's table, derived via immunoSEQ multiplex PCR, lists solely in-frame clones and lacks some. The sample shows some 30,000 clones, approximately 90% of them seen only once. This sample comprised PBMCs, obtained 100 days after allogeneic stem cell transplant. This clonotype originated in a female patient in her fifties or sixties who had an allogeneic stem cell transplant from a related donor, so the T cells may come from the graft donor. Some clones in this sample may be carry-over from other donors' samples.

The CDR3 reads CASSERTAMNTEAFF. CDR3 sequence (DNA): TGTGCCAGCAGTGAAAGGACAGCCATGAACACTGAAGCTTTCTTT. V and J are TRBV6-1 and TRBJ1-1; a possible D gene is TRBD1 (6 bases). Trimming left V 2 bases short and J 0 bases short, with 10 bases between. Germline V gene data show CDR1 as MNHNS and CDR2 as SASEGT. The CDR3 totals 15 residues.